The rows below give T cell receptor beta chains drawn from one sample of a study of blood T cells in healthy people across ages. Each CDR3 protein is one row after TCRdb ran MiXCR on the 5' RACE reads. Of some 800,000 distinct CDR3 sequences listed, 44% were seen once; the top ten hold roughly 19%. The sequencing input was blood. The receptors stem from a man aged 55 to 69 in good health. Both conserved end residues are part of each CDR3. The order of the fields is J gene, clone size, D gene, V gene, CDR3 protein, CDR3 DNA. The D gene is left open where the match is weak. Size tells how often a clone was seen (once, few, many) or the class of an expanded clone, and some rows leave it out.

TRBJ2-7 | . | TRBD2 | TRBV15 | CATSAGLADSYEQYF | TGTGCCACCAGCGCAGGACTAGCGGACTCCTACGAGCAGTACTTC
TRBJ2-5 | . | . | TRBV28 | CASSSAERGYQETRYF | TGTGCCAGCAGTTCGGCGGAGAGGGGGTACCAAGAGACCCGGTACTTC
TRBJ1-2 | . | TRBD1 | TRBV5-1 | CASSLGPPGTGGIANYGYTF | TGCGCCAGCAGCTTGGGCCCCCCTGGGACAGGGGGTATAGCTAACTATGGCTACACCTTC
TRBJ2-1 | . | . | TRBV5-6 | CASTPPGRLNEQFF | TGTGCCAGCACCCCACCGGGACGATTAAATGAGCAGTTCTTC
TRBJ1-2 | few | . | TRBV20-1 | CSARERSGGGYGYTF | TGCAGTGCTAGAGAACGATCGGGTGGGGGCTATGGCTACACCTTC
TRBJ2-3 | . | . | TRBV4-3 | CASSQDRSYTQYF | TGCGCCAGCAGCCAGGACCGTTCGTATACGCAGTATTTT
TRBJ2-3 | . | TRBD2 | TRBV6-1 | CASRPLPGLALLDDTQYF | TGTGCCAGCAGGCCACTACCGGGACTAGCGCTTCTCGACGATACGCAGTATTTT
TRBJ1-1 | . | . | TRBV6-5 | CASSYSLRTEAFF | TGTGCCAGCAGTTACTCCCTAAGGACTGAAGCTTTCTTT
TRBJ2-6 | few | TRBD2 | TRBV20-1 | CSARDGGGAGANVLTF | TGCAGTGCTAGAGATGGCGGGGGGGCTGGGGCCAACGTCCTGACTTTC
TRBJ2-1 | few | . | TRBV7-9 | CASSPHSPAGQFF | TGTGCCAGCAGCCCTCATAGCCCCGCCGGGCAGTTCTTC
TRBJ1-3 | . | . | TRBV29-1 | CSVEDRAGSSGNTIYF | TGCAGCGTTGAAGATCGGGCGGGAAGCTCTGGAAACACCATATATTTT
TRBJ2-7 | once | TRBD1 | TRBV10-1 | CASSDGTGPLSYEQYF | TGCGCCAGCAGTGACGGGACAGGACCCCTCTCCTACGAGCAGTACTTC
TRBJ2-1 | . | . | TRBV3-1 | CASSPSWLANNEQFF | TGTGCCAGCAGCCCTAGTTGGCTAGCGAACAATGAGCAGTTCTTC
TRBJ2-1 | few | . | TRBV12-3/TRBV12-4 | CASTLTRFAEQFF | TGTGCCAGCACCCTGACTAGATTCGCTGAGCAGTTCTTC
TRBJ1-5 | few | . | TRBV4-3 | CASSPSVFGNQPQHF | TGCGCCAGCAGCCCGTCGGTGTTCGGGAATCAGCCCCAGCATTTT
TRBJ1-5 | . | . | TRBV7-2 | CASSPAGVGWSNQPQHF | TGTGCCAGCAGCCCAGCAGGCGTGGGGTGGAGCAATCAGCCCCAGCATTTT
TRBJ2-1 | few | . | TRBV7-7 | CACSLVQLNEQFF | TGTGCCTGCAGCTTAGTTCAGCTCAATGAGCAGTTCTTC
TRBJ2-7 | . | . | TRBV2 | CASSDSRDTRYEQYF | TGTGCCAGCAGTGATAGTAGGGACACTCGCTACGAGCAGTACTTC
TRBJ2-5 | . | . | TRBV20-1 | CSAKGPGPAMEQYF | TGCAGTGCTAAGGGGCCGGGCCCGGCTATGGAGCAGTACTTC
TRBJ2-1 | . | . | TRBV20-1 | CSARDRGTHSYNEQFF | TGCAGTGCTAGAGATAGAGGGACCCACTCCTACAATGAGCAGTTCTTC
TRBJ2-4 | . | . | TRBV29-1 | CSVAAGKITSQQYF | TGCAGCGTTGCCGCAGGGAAGATTACGAGTCAACAGTACTTC
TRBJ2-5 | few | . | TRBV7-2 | CASSRAALVKTQYF | TGTGCCAGCAGCCGGGCAGCGTTGGTAAAGACCCAGTACTTC
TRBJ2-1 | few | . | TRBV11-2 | CASSSSGGRSYNEQFF | TGTGCCAGCAGCTCCTCGGGGGGCCGCTCCTACAATGAGCAGTTCTTC
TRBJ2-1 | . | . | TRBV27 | CASNRLDRTYNEQFF | TGTGCCAGCAACCGATTGGACAGAACCTACAATGAGCAGTTCTTC
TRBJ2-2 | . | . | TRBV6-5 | CASSYPGNPNTGELFF | TGTGCCAGCAGTTACCCGGGCAACCCGAACACCGGGGAGCTGTTTTTT
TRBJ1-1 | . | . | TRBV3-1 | CASSPGGIGTEAFF | TGTGCCAGCAGCCCCGGGGGGATAGGGACTGAAGCTTTCTTT
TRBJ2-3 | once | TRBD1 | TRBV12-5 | CASGLGPSDRGSDTQYF | TGTGCTAGTGGTTTGGGGCCTTCTGACAGGGGGTCAGATACGCAGTATTTT
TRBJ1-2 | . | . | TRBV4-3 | CASSQDHSLLSSNHGCTF | TGCGCCAGCAGCCAAGATCATTCGCTCTTATCTTCCAACCATGGCTGCACCTTC
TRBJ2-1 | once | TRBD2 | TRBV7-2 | CASSLALLAGGSLEQFF | TGTGCCAGCAGCTTAGCGCTACTAGCGGGGGGAAGTTTGGAGCAGTTCTTC